This entry is about one TCR beta chain. Its target is unknown. This specimen belongs to a study of post-analysis software for immune sequencing data. Overall study context: Patients had relapsing-remitting, secondary progressive or progressive-relapsing multiple sclerosis; some lacked subtype. Study-wide findings and caveats: About 5 TRBV segments (TRBV5-6, TRBV5-1 and TRBV20-1 among them) occurred more frequently in patients than in controls. The normalized Chao1 diversity of multiple sclerosis patients was significantly lower than that of controls. Under the F measure, samples that were prepared in one batch clustered strongly together.

The CDR3 is 14 residues long. Germline loops: CDR1 MRHNA, CDR2 SNTAGT. After removal of 6 bases from V and 6 bases from J, the junction contained 4 bases not matched to a gene. The TCR beta cDNA libraries carried unique molecular identifiers. Roughly 450,000 cDNA molecules came from around 1 to 10 million T cells. TCRdb reanalysed the PCR reads using MiXCR and keeps one entry per CDR3 protein. The table has hundreds of thousands of distinct CDR3 sequences, roughly 29% seen once; the top ten hold 0.55% to 0.65%. The TCR originated in a girl between 5 and 17 years old with multiple sclerosis. The chain employs TRBV6-4 and TRBJ1-6; TRBD1 matches at 8 bases. Sequencing input: blood. The CDR3 loop reads CASSADRANSPLHF. The CDR3 nucleotides are TGTGCCAGCAGCGCGGACAGGGCTAATTCACCCCTCCACTTT.